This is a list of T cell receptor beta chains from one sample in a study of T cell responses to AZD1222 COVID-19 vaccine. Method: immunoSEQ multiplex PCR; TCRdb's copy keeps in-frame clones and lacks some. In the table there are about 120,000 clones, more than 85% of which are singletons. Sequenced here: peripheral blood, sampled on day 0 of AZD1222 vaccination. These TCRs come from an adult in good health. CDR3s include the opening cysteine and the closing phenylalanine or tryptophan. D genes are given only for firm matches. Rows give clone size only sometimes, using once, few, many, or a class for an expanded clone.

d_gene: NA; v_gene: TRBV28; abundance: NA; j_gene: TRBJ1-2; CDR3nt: TGTGCCAGCAGTTTTGGACTAAGGGATGGCTACACCTTC; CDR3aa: CASSFGLRDGYTF
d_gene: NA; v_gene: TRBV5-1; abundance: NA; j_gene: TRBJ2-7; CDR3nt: TGCGCCAGCAGCTGGACGGAGCCGACCTACGAGCAGTACTTC; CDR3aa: CASSWTEPTYEQYF
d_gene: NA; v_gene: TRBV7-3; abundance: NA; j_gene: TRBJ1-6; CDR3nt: TGTGCCAGCAGCTTATTCGTTCCCCACAGGGTCGGGTCAGCTTCACCCCTCCACTTT; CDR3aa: CASSLFVPHRVGSASPLHF
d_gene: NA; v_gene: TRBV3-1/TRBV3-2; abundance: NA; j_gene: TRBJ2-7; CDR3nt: TGTGCCAGCAGCCAAACAGGGTACGAGCAGTACTTC; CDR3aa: CASSQTGYEQYF
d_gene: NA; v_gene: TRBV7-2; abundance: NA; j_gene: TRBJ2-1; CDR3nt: TGTGCCAGCAGCGCCGGGCGCGCCCGGAATGAGCAGTTCTTC; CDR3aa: CASSAGRARNEQFF
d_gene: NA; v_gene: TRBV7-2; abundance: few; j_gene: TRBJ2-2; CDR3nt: TGTGCCAGCAGGGCCGCACCAACCTCTAAGGAGCTGTTTTTT; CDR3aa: CASRAAPTSKELFF
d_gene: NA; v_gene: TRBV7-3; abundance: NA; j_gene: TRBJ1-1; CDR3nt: TGTGCCAGCAGACCCGGAACAGGAGCCAACACTGAAGCTTTCTTT; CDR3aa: CASRPGTGANTEAFF
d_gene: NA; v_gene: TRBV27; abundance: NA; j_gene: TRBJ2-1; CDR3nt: TGTGCCAGCAGTCTCGGGACCGTCGGACGGGGTGGGCAGTTCTTC; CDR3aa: CASSLGTVGRGGQFF
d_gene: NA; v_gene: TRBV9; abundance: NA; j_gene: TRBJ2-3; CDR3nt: TGTGCCAGCAGCGTAGTGAGTAGAGATACGCAGTATTTT; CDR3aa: CASSVVSRDTQYF
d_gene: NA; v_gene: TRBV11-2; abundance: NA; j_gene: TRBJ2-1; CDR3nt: TGTGCCAGCAGCCCGTCGACAGGCCGGTTTTACAATGAGCAGTTCTTC; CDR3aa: CASSPSTGRFYNEQFF
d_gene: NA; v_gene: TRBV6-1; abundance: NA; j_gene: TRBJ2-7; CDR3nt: TGTGCCAGCAGTGATGCTATGGCGGTCTCCTACGAGCAGTACTTC; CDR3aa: CASSDAMAVSYEQYF
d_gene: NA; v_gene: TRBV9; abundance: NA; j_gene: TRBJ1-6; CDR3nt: TGTGCCAGCAGCAGAGGGGATTCACCCCTCCACTTT; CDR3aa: CASSRGDSPLHF
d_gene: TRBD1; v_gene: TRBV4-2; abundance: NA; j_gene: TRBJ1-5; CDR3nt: TGTGCCAGCAGCCAAGATCAAGGACAGGGTGATCAGCCCCAGCATTTT; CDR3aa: CASSQDQGQGDQPQHF
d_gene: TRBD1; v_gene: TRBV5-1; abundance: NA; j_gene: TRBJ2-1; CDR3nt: TGCGCCAGCAGCCCCCCCGGGACAGTAAGTTTTGATGAGCAGTTCTTC; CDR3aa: CASSPPGTVSFDEQFF
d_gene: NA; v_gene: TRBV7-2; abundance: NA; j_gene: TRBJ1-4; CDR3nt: TGTGCCAGCAGCTTGGGGGACCCTAATGAAAAACTGTTTTTT; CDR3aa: CASSLGDPNEKLFF
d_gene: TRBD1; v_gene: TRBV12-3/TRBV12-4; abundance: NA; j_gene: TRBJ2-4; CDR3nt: TGTGCCAGCAGACTCGGACAGGGTCAGTACTTC; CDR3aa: CASRLGQGQYF
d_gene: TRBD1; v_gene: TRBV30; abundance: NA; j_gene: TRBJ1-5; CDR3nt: TGTGCCCGACTCCAGGGGGGCAATCAGCCCCAGCATTTT; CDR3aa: CARLQGGNQPQHF
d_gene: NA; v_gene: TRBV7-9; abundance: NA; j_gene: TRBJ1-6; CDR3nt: TGTGCCAGCAGCCCCGATTTTTCACCCCTCCACTTT; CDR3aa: CASSPDFSPLHF